This T cell receptor beta chain appears in the sequencing data of a study of cytomegalovirus exposure and HLA in healthy donors. Worth noting for this clone: Its antigen is not known.

Study-level results: The authors considered a cluster of highly shared sequence variants likely to be a sequencing artifact.

Use of 60 Vbeta and 13 Jbeta primers characterized the PCR. Sequencing was performed with immunoSEQ multiplex PCR; in TCRdb, only in-frame clones are kept and a portion is missing. The repertoire holds 90,000 to 100,000 clones, with around three fifths as singletons. V lost 3 bases, J lost 7 bases, and 7 bases stayed unmatched. The germline V gene encodes CDR1 PRHDT and CDR2 FYEKMQ (reference sequence). This CDR3 has 15 residues. The chain links TRBV13 to TRBJ2-1; 9 positions match TRBD2. Sequencing was performed on PBMCs. The source of this sequence is a man in his thirties or forties in good health and CMV-seronegative. This CDR3 is CASSLGGLAVNEQFF. In DNA form, the CDR3 reads TGTGCCAGCAGCTTGGGGGGACTAGCCGTTAATGAGCAGTTCTTC.